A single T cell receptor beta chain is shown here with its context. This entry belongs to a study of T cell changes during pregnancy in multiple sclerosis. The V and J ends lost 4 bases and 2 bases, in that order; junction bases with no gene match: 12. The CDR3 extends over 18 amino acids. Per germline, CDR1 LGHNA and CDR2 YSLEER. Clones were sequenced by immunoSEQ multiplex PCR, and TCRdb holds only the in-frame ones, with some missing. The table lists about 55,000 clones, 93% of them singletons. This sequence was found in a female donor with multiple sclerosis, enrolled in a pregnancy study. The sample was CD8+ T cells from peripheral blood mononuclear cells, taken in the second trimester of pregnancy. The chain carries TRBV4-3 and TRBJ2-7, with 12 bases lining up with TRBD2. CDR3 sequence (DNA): TGCGCCAGCAGCCCTCTCAAAACTACTAGCGGGGGGACCTACGAGCAGTACTTC. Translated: CASSPLKTTSGGTYEQYF.